The present T cell receptor beta chain was sequenced within a study of T cells in tumors after PD-1 blockade. Study summary: Daily vismodegib 150 mg continued in a subset of anti-PD-1-treated patients.

TCRdb's copy holds only in-frame clones and misses some; the assay was immunoSEQ multiplex PCR. This sample has approximately 10,000 clones; over 50% occur once, and the top ten carry around 12%. Worth noting for this clone: As yet, its antigen is unknown.

The study, taken as a whole, reports: Blood contained approximately 41% of the tumor's TCR clonotypes.

Input was roughly 550 ng to 6,500 ng of genomic DNA from tumor or blood. The sequencing used tumor tissue, collected after anti-PD-1 treatment. This sequence was found in a human donor with basal cell carcinoma.

In DNA, the CDR3 is TGTGCCAGCAGCATACAGGGGGCGTCCTACGAGCAGTACTTC. Protein: CASSIQGASYEQYF. V is TRBV6-5 and J is TRBJ2-7, with 9 bases identical to TRBD1. With V trimmed by 6 bases and J by 1 base, 4 bases remained unmatched. Germline CDR1 MNHEY, CDR2 SVGAGI. The CDR3 sequence is 14 residues long.